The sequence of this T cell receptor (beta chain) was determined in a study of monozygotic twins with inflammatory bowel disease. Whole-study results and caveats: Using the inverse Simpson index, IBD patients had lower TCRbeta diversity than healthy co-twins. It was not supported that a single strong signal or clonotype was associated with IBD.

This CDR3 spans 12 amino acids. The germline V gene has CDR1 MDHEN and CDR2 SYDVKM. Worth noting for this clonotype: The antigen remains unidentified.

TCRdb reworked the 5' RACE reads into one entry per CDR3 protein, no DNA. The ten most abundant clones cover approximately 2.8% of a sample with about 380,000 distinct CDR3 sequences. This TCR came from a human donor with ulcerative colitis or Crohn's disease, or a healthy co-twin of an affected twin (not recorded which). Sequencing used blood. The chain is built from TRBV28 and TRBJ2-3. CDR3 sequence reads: CASSLLADTQYF.